This passage covers 7 T cell receptor beta chains from one sample sequenced in a study of a mutant IDH1 vaccine in newly diagnosed glioma. The time point is: week 35, safety follow-up. Every vaccine dose comprised 300 ug of mutant IDH1 20-mer peptide plus topical imiquimod. Antigens for these TCRs are unknown. Sequenced by immunoSEQ multiplex PCR; TCRdb stores in-frame clones only, minus some. The sample includes tens of thousands of clones, approximately 81% seen only once; the top ten take roughly 4.5%. Here the sequenced sample was PBMCs, taken from a glioma patient whose treatment included an IDH1 peptide vaccine. Every receptor here comes from a man aged 30 to 45 with glioma.

This clone is a singleton in its sample. This sequence joins TRBV10-2 and TRBJ2-1; D unclear. With 4 bases removed from V and 0 bases from J, the gap between germline ends came to 7 bases. This CDR3 region has 14 residues. Germline CDR1 and CDR2: WSHSY and SAAADI. This CDR3 is CASSALVSYNEQFF. In DNA, the CDR3 is TGCGCCAGCAGTGCCCTCGTCTCCTACAATGAGCAGTTCTTC.

This chain uses TRBV2 with TRBJ2-7; 7 positions match TRBD1. Germline assignment: CDR1 SNHLY and CDR2 FYNNEI. The CDR3 totals 14 residues. V was clipped by 7 bases and J by 0 bases; unmatched bases: 6. The CDR3 nucleotides are TGTGCCAGCACCCTACAGGGGACCTCCTACGAGCAGTACTTC. It yields the protein CASTLQGTSYEQYF.

This clone was detected once. This chain connects TRBV5-1 to TRBJ2-3; 11 nucleotides match TRBD2. With 4 bases clipped from V and 3 bases from J, the junction kept 7 bases outside the gene matches. CDR1 and CDR2 from the germline V gene are SGHRS and YFSETQ. The CDR3 sequence is 16 residues long. The CDR3 spells CASSAVAGGRTDTQYF. The CDR3 bases are TGCGCCAGCAGCGCTGTAGCGGGGGGGCGAACAGATACGCAGTATTTT.

The chain couples TRBV6-1 to TRBJ2-5, with D possibly called TRBD1 or TRBD2 (5 bases each). CDR1 is MNHNS and CDR2 is SASEGT in the germline V gene. Deletions cut 7 bases from V and 4 bases from J, with 19 bases between. This CDR3 spans 15 amino acids. This CDR3 reads CASNGLRGAGETQYF. For the CDR3, the DNA is TGTGCCAGCAATGGGTTGAGGGGCGCGGGAGAGACCCAGTACTTC.

The chain employs TRBV2 and TRBJ2-7; 7 nucleotides line up with TRBD1. V was pared by 4 bases and J by 0 bases, with 9 bases of the junction left unmatched. The CDR3 contains 16 residues. CDR1 and CDR2 (germline): SNHLY, FYNNEI. The CDR3 reads CASSVARTGSSYEQYF. CDR3 in DNA: TGTGCCAGCAGTGTCGCGAGGACAGGAAGCTCCTACGAGCAGTACTTC.

The gene calls are TRBV5-1 and TRBJ1-1, with D possibly being TRBD1 (5 bases). The V end lost 3 bases, the J end lost 3 bases, and 12 bases lay between the germline ends. CDR3 length: 14 amino acids. Germline V gene data show CDR1 as SGHRS and CDR2 as YFSETQ. The DNA for the CDR3 is TGCGCCAGCAGCTCGACCGGGACGGACACTGAAGCTTTCTTT. It specifies CASSSTGTDTEAFF.

The chain carries TRBV19 and TRBJ1-2; D is possibly TRBD1 (5 bases). The CDR3 is 12 amino acids. Germline V lookup: CDR1 LNHDA, CDR2 SQIVND (reference sequence). V was pared by 7 bases and J by 2 bases, with 8 bases between. CDR3 sequence (DNA): TGTGCCAGTACGGGACTCAACTATGGCTACACCTTC. It codes for CASTGLNYGYTF.